This entry concerns a single T cell receptor (beta chain). The record originates from a study of cytomegalovirus exposure and HLA in healthy donors. Across the study: In a later analysis, the 120 or so validation repertoires were reported to have used the same platform as the roughly 730 first-cohort repertoires.

Germline CDR1 is SGHRS and CDR2 is YFSETQ. With 5 bases removed from V and 6 bases from J, the gap between germline ends came to 14 bases. The CDR3 is 14 residues long. Clones were read by immunoSEQ multiplex PCR, and TCRdb kept only the in-frame ones, dropping some. The sample consists of some 150,000 clones, about 87% of them appearing once. The sequence was obtained from a woman aged 30 to 39 in good health and CMV-seropositive. Sequencing was done on a sample of PBMCs. This chain uses TRBV5-1 with TRBJ2-2; maybe TRBD1 (6 bases). The CDR3 DNA reads as TGCGCCAGCAGTTATGAGGGGGTCGCCGGGGAGCTGTTTTTT. It yields the protein CASSYEGVAGELFF.